The rows below give T cell receptor beta chains drawn from one sample of a study of blood T cell repertoires in COVID-19. Libraries were prepared by immunoSEQ multiplex PCR; TCRdb keeps only in-frame clonotypes and omits some of them. The sample holds approximately 89,000 clones, roughly 92% seen once. Sequencing input: peripheral blood. These receptors were collected from a woman aged 60-75 years with active COVID-19. Both conserved end residues are part of each CDR3. Each record gives: V gene, D gene, clone size, J gene, CDR3 DNA, CDR3 protein. D genes are given only for firm matches. A clone size is listed for some rows: how often the clone was seen (once, few, many), or a class if it is expanded.

v_gene: TRBV28; d_gene: TRBD1; abundance: NA; j_gene: TRBJ2-1; CDR3nt: TGTGCCAGCAGTGCGACAGGGGCCACACGGGTCAATGAGCAGTTCTTC; CDR3aa: CASSATGATRVNEQFF
v_gene: TRBV2; d_gene: TRBD2; abundance: once; j_gene: TRBJ2-7; CDR3nt: TGTGCCAGCAGTTTACTAGCGGTAACCTACGAGCAGTACTTC; CDR3aa: CASSLLAVTYEQYF
v_gene: TRBV5-8; d_gene: NA; abundance: NA; j_gene: TRBJ1-2; CDR3nt: TGTGCCAGCATTTCCAGGGCGGCTGGCTACACCTTC; CDR3aa: CASISRAAGYTF
v_gene: TRBV18; d_gene: TRBD1; abundance: NA; j_gene: TRBJ1-2; CDR3nt: TGTGCCAGCTCACCACAGGGGGCAAATGGCTACACCTTC; CDR3aa: CASSPQGANGYTF
v_gene: TRBV7-8; d_gene: NA; abundance: NA; j_gene: TRBJ2-1; CDR3nt: TGTGCCAGCAGCCCCCCGGGGGTCAGAGGGTACAATGAGCAGTTCTTC; CDR3aa: CASSPPGVRGYNEQFF
v_gene: TRBV7-9; d_gene: NA; abundance: NA; j_gene: TRBJ2-1; CDR3nt: TGTGCCAGCAGCTTAGCGAGTGAGCAGTTCTTC; CDR3aa: CASSLASEQFF
v_gene: TRBV5-5; d_gene: TRBD2; abundance: once; j_gene: TRBJ2-1; CDR3nt: TGTGCCAGCAGGAAAACTAGCGGGGGTCTTACCCTCAATGAGCAGTTCTTC; CDR3aa: CASRKTSGGLTLNEQFF
v_gene: TRBV15; d_gene: NA; abundance: NA; j_gene: TRBJ1-5; CDR3nt: TGTGCCACCAGCAGAGATAACAGTGGTCAGCCCCAGCATTTT; CDR3aa: CATSRDNSGQPQHF
v_gene: TRBV10-3; d_gene: TRBD1; abundance: NA; j_gene: TRBJ2-1; CDR3nt: TGTGCCATCAGTGACCACAGGGGGCTGGACAATGAGCAGTTCTTC; CDR3aa: CAISDHRGLDNEQFF
v_gene: TRBV28; d_gene: NA; abundance: NA; j_gene: TRBJ2-7; CDR3nt: TGTGCCAGCAGTAATAGACAGAGTAGGGGGTACGAGCAGTACTTC; CDR3aa: CASSNRQSRGYEQYF
v_gene: TRBV29-1; d_gene: NA; abundance: NA; j_gene: TRBJ1-1; CDR3nt: TGCAGCGTTGCGGGTCTGAGGTCGAACACTGAAGCTTTCTTT; CDR3aa: CSVAGLRSNTEAFF
v_gene: TRBV9; d_gene: NA; abundance: NA; j_gene: TRBJ2-3; CDR3nt: TGTGCCAGCAGCGGACGCTCCGGTTCGCGACATACAGATACGCAGTATTTT; CDR3aa: CASSGRSGSRHTDTQYF
v_gene: TRBV5-1; d_gene: TRBD2; abundance: NA; j_gene: TRBJ2-3; CDR3nt: TGCGCCAGCAGCTTGGAACTAGCGTACACAGATACGCAGTATTTT; CDR3aa: CASSLELAYTDTQYF
v_gene: TRBV5-4; d_gene: NA; abundance: few; j_gene: TRBJ1-6; CDR3nt: TGTGCCAGCAGCTTCGGGAAGGGTCAAAATTCACCCCTCCACTTT; CDR3aa: CASSFGKGQNSPLHF
v_gene: TRBV27; d_gene: TRBD2; abundance: NA; j_gene: TRBJ2-7; CDR3nt: TGTGCCAGCAGGCCGGGACTAGCGGGAGACGAGCAGTACTTC; CDR3aa: CASRPGLAGDEQYF
v_gene: TRBV29-1; d_gene: TRBD2; abundance: NA; j_gene: TRBJ2-3; CDR3nt: TGCAGCGTTTACGGGGGGAGCAACACAGATACGCAGTATTTT; CDR3aa: CSVYGGSNTDTQYF
v_gene: TRBV9; d_gene: TRBD2; abundance: once; j_gene: TRBJ2-1; CDR3nt: TGTGCCAGCAGCGTAGGAGGTAGCGGGGGGCTATACAATGAGCAGTTCTTC; CDR3aa: CASSVGGSGGLYNEQFF
v_gene: TRBV27; d_gene: TRBD2; abundance: NA; j_gene: TRBJ2-7; CDR3nt: TGTGCCAGCAGTCCCGGGGGGAGGGCCGAGCAGTACTTC; CDR3aa: CASSPGGRAEQYF
v_gene: TRBV28; d_gene: NA; abundance: NA; j_gene: TRBJ2-7; CDR3nt: TGTGCCAGCTCTGACAGCTCCTACGAGCAGTACTTC; CDR3aa: CASSDSSYEQYF
v_gene: TRBV28; d_gene: TRBD1; abundance: NA; j_gene: TRBJ2-7; CDR3nt: TGTGCCAGCAGTTTAGTGACAGGGTTCTACGAGCAGTACTTC; CDR3aa: CASSLVTGFYEQYF
v_gene: TRBV7-9; d_gene: TRBD1; abundance: NA; j_gene: TRBJ2-3; CDR3nt: TGTGCCAGCAGCTGGAGCCAGGACAGGGGGCTAGTAAATACGCAGTATTTT; CDR3aa: CASSWSQDRGLVNTQYF
v_gene: TRBV10-3; d_gene: TRBD1; abundance: NA; j_gene: TRBJ2-7; CDR3nt: TGTGCCATCAGTACTGACAGGGGGCCGTACGAGCAGTACTTC; CDR3aa: CAISTDRGPYEQYF
v_gene: TRBV28; d_gene: NA; abundance: NA; j_gene: TRBJ2-2; CDR3nt: TGTGCCAGCAGAATGACAGCGTCTAACACCGGGGAGCTGTTTTTT; CDR3aa: CASRMTASNTGELFF
v_gene: TRBV24-1; d_gene: TRBD2; abundance: NA; j_gene: TRBJ2-1; CDR3nt: TGTGCCACCAGTGATTTGGGGACTAGCGGAAATGAGCAGTTCTTC; CDR3aa: CATSDLGTSGNEQFF
v_gene: TRBV12-3/TRBV12-4; d_gene: NA; abundance: once; j_gene: TRBJ1-1; CDR3nt: TGTGCCAGCAGTTTGGGCAAGAACACTGAAGCTTTCTTT; CDR3aa: CASSLGKNTEAFF
v_gene: TRBV29-1; d_gene: TRBD1; abundance: NA; j_gene: TRBJ2-7; CDR3nt: TGCAGCGCACTGACAGGGGGAAGGTACGAGCAGTACTTC; CDR3aa: CSALTGGRYEQYF
v_gene: TRBV19; d_gene: TRBD1; abundance: NA; j_gene: TRBJ1-6; CDR3nt: TGTGCCAGTAGTATAGGTTGGGACAGGAATAATTCACCCCTCCACTTT; CDR3aa: CASSIGWDRNNSPLHF
v_gene: TRBV28; d_gene: NA; abundance: NA; j_gene: TRBJ2-2; CDR3nt: TGTGCCAGCAGTTTACGGGAGAGCACCGGGGAGCTGTTTTTT; CDR3aa: CASSLRESTGELFF
v_gene: TRBV2; d_gene: TRBD1; abundance: NA; j_gene: TRBJ1-4; CDR3nt: TGTGCCAGCAAAATAGACAGGGCAACTAATGAAAAACTGTTTTTT; CDR3aa: CASKIDRATNEKLFF
v_gene: TRBV15; d_gene: NA; abundance: NA; j_gene: TRBJ2-5; CDR3nt: TGTGCCACCAGTCCAGGGGACACCCAAGAGACCCAGTACTTC; CDR3aa: CATSPGDTQETQYF
v_gene: TRBV6-6; d_gene: NA; abundance: NA; j_gene: TRBJ2-1; CDR3nt: TGTGCCAGCACCGCCCCCGGGTCCAGCGATGAGCAGTTCTTC; CDR3aa: CASTAPGSSDEQFF
v_gene: TRBV7-2; d_gene: TRBD2; abundance: NA; j_gene: TRBJ2-2; CDR3nt: TGTGCCAGCAGCCAACGAGCGGGGGGAAACACCGGGGAGCTGTTTTTT; CDR3aa: CASSQRAGGNTGELFF
v_gene: TRBV19; d_gene: NA; abundance: NA; j_gene: TRBJ2-5; CDR3nt: TGTGCCAGTAGTTCCCGACAGCAAGAGACCCAGTACTTC; CDR3aa: CASSSRQQETQYF
v_gene: TRBV7-2; d_gene: NA; abundance: few; j_gene: TRBJ2-7; CDR3nt: TGTGCCAGCAGCTTAAGTTGGGGAGACGAGCAGTACTTC; CDR3aa: CASSLSWGDEQYF
v_gene: TRBV27; d_gene: TRBD1; abundance: NA; j_gene: TRBJ2-5; CDR3nt: TGTGCCAGCAGTTCGTTGGGACAGGGTAAAGAGACCCAGTACTTC; CDR3aa: CASSSLGQGKETQYF
v_gene: TRBV19; d_gene: TRBD1; abundance: NA; j_gene: TRBJ1-2; CDR3nt: TGTGCCAGTAGTATACGAGGGGGCGGCTATGGCTACACCTTC; CDR3aa: CASSIRGGGYGYTF
v_gene: TRBV28; d_gene: TRBD2; abundance: NA; j_gene: TRBJ2-7; CDR3nt: TGTGCCAGCAGTACCCGGACTAGCGGGAGGGCGACCTACGAGCAGTACTTC; CDR3aa: CASSTRTSGRATYEQYF